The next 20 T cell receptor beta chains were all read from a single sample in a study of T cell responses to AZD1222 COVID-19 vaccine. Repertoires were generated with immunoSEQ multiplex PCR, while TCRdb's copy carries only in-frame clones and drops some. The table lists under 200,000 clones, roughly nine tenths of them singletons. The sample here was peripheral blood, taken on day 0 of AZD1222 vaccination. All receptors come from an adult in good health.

The CDR3, as DNA: TGCGCCAGCAGTGAAGGACTAGCGGGGGGGGAAGAGACCCAGTACTTC. Its translation is CASSEGLAGGEETQYF. The chain has TRBV10-2 and TRBJ2-5; 15 nucleotides line up with TRBD2. Germline V gene data show CDR1 as WSHSY and CDR2 as SAAADI. V trimming: 3 bases; J trimming: 3 bases; junction bases outside the gene matches: 2. The CDR3 spans 16 residues.

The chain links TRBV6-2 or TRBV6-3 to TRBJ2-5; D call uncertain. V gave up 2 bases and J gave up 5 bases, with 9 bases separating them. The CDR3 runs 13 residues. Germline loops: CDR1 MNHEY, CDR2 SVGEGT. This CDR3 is CASSYRAGETQYF. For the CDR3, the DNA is TGTGCCAGCAGTTACAGGGCCGGGGAGACCCAGTACTTC.

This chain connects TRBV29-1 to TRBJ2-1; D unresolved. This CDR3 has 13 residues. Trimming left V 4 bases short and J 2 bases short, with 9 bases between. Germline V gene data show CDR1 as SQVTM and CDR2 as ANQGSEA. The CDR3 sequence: CSVGTATYNEQFF. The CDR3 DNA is TGCAGCGTTGGTACGGCGACCTACAATGAGCAGTTCTTC.

The CDR3 is CASSSISGRKTGRYEQYF. CDR3 DNA sequence: TGTGCCAGCAGCTCGATTAGCGGCCGTAAGACTGGTCGCTACGAGCAGTACTTC. The rearrangement joins TRBV5-4 to TRBJ2-7, with D maybe TRBD2 (6 bases). Germline assignment: CDR1 SGHNT and CDR2 YYREEE (reference sequence). V was cut by 3 bases and J by 3 bases, with 25 bases left in between. The CDR3 sequence is 18 residues long.

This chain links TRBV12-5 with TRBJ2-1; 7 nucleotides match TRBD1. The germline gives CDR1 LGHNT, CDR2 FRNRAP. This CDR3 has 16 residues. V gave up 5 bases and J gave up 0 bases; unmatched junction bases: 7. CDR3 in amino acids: CASGPPGTVSYNEQFF. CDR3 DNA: TGTGCTAGTGGTCCTCCCGGGACAGTCTCCTACAATGAGCAGTTCTTC.

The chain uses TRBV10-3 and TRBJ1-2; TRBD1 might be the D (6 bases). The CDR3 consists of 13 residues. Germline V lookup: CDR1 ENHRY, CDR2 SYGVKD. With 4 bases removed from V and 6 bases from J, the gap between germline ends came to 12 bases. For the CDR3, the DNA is TGTGCCATCAGTGGGGACATTCCCAATGGCTACACCTTC. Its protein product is CAISGDIPNGYTF.

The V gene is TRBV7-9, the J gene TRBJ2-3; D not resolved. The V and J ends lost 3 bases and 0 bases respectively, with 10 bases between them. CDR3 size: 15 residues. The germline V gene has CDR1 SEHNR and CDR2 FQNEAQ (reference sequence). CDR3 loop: CASSFGADSTDTQYF. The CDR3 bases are TGTGCCAGCAGCTTTGGAGCTGACAGCACAGATACGCAGTATTTT.

The CDR3: CASSYDRESYEQYF. The CDR3 DNA follows: TGTGCCAGCAGTTACGACAGGGAGTCCTACGAGCAGTACTTC. The J gene is TRBJ2-7, the V gene TRBV6-2 or TRBV6-3; 7 nucleotides line up with TRBD1. The CDR3 runs to 14 residues. Germline assignment: CDR1 MNHEY and CDR2 SVGEGT. The junction had 2 bases not matched to a gene; V was cut back by 2 bases and J by 1 base.

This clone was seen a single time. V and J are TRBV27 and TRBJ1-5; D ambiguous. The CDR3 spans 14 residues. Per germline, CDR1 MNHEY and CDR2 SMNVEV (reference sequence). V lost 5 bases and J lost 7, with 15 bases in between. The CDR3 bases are TGTGCCAGCAGTCCGTCGGACGGTATGCAGCCCCAGCATTTT. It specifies CASSPSDGMQPQHF.

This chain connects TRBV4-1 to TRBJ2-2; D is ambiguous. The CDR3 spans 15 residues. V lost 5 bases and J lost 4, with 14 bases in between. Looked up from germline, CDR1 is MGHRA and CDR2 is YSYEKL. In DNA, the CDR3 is TGCGCCAGCAGCTACCGCCTCGCACCCACCGGGGAGCTGTTTTTT. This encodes CASSYRLAPTGELFF.

CDR3 coding DNA: TGTGCCACCAGCAGAGATAAGGCTCAGGGCTCCCTCCAGCCCCAGCATTTT. It translates to CATSRDKAQGSLQPQHF. This chain uses TRBV15 with TRBJ1-5; maybe TRBD1 (5 bases). Looked up from germline, CDR1 is LNHNV and CDR2 is YYDKDF (reference sequence). Trimming took off 0 bases at V and 7 bases at J, with 19 bases between the two ends. There are 17 residues in the CDR3.

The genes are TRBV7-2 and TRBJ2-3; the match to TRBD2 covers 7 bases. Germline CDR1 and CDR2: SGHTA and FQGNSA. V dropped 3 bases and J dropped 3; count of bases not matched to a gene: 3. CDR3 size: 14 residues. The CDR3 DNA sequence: TGTGCCAGCAGCTTTCGCGGGAGAACAGATACGCAGTATTTT. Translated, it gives CASSFRGRTDTQYF. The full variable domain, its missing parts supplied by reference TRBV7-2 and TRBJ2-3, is GAGVSQSPSNKVTEKGKDVELRCDPISGHTALYWYRQSLGQGLEFLIYFQGNSAPDKSGLPSDRFSAERTGGSVSTLTIQRTQQEDSAVYLCASSFRGRTDTQYFGPGTRLTVL.

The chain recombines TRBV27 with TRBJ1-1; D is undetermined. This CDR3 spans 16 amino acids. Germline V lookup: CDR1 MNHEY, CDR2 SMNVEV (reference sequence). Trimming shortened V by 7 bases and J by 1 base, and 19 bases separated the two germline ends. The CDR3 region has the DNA TGTGCCAGCATTGCAGGACTAGCCTTAGGGAACACTGAAGCTTTCTTT. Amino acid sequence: CASIAGLALGNTEAFF.

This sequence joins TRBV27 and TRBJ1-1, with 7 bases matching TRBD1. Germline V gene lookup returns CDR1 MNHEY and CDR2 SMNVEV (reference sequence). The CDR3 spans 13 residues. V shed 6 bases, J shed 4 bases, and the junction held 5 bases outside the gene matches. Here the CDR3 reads CASSQGVGTEAFF. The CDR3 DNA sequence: TGTGCCAGCAGCCAGGGGGTTGGCACTGAAGCTTTCTTT.

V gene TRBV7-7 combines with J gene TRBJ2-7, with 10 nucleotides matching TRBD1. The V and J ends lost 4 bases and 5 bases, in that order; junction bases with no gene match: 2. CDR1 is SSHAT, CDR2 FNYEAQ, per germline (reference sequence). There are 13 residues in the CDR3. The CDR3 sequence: CASSWGQGNEQYF. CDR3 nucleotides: TGTGCCAGCAGCTGGGGACAGGGGAACGAGCAGTACTTC. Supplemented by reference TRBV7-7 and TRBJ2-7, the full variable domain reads GAGVSQSPRYKVTKRGQDVTLRCDPISSHATLYWYQQALGQGPEFLTYFNYEAQPDKSGLPSDRFSAERPEGSISTLTIQRTEQRDSAMYRCASSWGQGNEQYFGPGTRLTVT.

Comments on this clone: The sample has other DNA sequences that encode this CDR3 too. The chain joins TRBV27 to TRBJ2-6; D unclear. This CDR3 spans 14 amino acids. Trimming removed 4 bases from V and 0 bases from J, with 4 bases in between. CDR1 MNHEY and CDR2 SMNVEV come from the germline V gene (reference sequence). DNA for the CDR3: TGTGCCAGCAGTTCGCACTCTGGGGCCAACGTCCTGACTTTC. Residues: CASSSHSGANVLTF. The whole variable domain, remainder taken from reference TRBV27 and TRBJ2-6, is EAQVTQNPRYLITVTGKKLTVTCSQNMNHEYMSWYRQDPGLGLRQIYYSMNVEVTDKGDVPEGYKVSRKEKRNFPLILESPSPNQTSLYFCASSSHSGANVLTFGAGSRLTVL.

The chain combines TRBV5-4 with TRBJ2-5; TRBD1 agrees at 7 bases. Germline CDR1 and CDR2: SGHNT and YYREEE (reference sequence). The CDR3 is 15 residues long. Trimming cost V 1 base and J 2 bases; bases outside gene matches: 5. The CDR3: CASSLLWTGQETQYF. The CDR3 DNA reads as TGTGCCAGCAGCTTGCTATGGACAGGACAAGAGACCCAGTACTTC.

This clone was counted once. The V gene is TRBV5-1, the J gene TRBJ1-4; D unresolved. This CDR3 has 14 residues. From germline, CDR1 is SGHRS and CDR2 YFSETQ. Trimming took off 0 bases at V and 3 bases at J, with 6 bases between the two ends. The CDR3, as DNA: TGCGCCAGCAGCTTGGCCCCGGCTAATGAAAAACTGTTTTTT. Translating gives CASSLAPANEKLFF.

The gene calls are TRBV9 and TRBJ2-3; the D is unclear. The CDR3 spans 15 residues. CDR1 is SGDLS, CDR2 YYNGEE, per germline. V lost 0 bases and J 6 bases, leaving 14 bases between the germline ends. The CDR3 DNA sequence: TGTGCCAGCAGCGTAGCGACGACCGTCGGGGATACGCAGTATTTT. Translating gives CASSVATTVGDTQYF.

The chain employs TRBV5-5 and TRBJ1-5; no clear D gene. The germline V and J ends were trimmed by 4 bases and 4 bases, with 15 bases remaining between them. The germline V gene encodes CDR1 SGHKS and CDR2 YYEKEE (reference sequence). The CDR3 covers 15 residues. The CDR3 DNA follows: TGTGCCAGCAGCCTGATGGACGGCCCTAATCAGCCCCAGCATTTT. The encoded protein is CASSLMDGPNQPQHF.